The clone carrying this T cell receptor beta chain was seen more than once but under ten times. What it binds is not known. The data were taken from a study of cytomegalovirus exposure and HLA in healthy donors. Overall study results and limits: It was reportedly the case that the classifier diagnosed cytomegalovirus status with high specificity and sensitivity. The listing of some 170 TCR beta chains classed them as cytomegalovirus-associated.

J gave up 12 bases and V 6 bases, and 5 bases lay outside the gene matches. Germline CDR1 reads MNHEY; CDR2 reads SVGAGI. The CDR3 totals 13 residues. Data came from immunoSEQ multiplex PCR; TCRdb stores just in-frame clones and leaves some out. Among 82,000 or so clones listed, 95% were seen once. The sequence was collected from a woman younger than 35 in good health and CMV-seronegative. What was sequenced was PBMCs. The rearrangement uses TRBV6-5 and TRBJ1-6, with 10 positions matching TRBD1. CDR3 amino acids: CASSHGQGEPLHF. CDR3 coding DNA: TGTGCCAGCAGCCACGGACAGGGGGAACCCCTCCACTTT.